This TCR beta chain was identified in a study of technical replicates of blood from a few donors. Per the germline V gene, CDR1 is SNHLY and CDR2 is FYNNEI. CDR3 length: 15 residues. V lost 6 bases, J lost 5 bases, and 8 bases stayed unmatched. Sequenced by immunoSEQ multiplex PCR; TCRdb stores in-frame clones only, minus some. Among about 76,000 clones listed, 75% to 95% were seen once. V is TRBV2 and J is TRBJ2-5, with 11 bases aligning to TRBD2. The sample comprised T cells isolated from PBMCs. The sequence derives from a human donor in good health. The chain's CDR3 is CASRTSGEFWETQYF. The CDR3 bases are TGTGCCAGCAGGACTAGCGGGGAGTTCTGGGAGACCCAGTACTTC.